The rows below give T cell receptor beta chains drawn from one sample of a study of identical twins. MiXCR, run by TCRdb on the 5' RACE reads, gives a single entry per CDR3 protein. The sample includes 200,000 to 300,000 distinct CDR3 sequences, approximately 6.8% of them seen just once. This sample also appeared in a second study, on yellow fever vaccine responses in identical twins.

Sequences were obtained from CD8+ T cells sorted from blood. Receptors were obtained from a woman between 18 and 30 years old in good health. The conserved cysteine and the conserved F or W are not part of the CDR3 here. Clone size, where shown, is once, few, many, or a class for clones that have expanded.

cdr3_aa	v_call	j_call	clone_size
ASSEWTANTGELF	TRBV6-1	TRBJ2-2	few
ASSYLRGGTDTQY	TRBV28	TRBJ2-3	few
ATQGGGSWSTDTQY	TRBV24-1	TRBJ2-3	many
ASSRTRSYGEQF	TRBV13	TRBJ2-1	.
ASSLAQLGGRADTQY	TRBV28	TRBJ2-3	.
ASSWGGRTYEQY	TRBV5-5	TRBJ2-7	once
SVGETGGADTQY	TRBV29-1	TRBJ2-3	.
ATSDAQQGPPGYT	TRBV24-1	TRBJ1-2	.
ASSLAPGDYNEQF	TRBV7-3	TRBJ2-1	few
ASSATGAGELF	TRBV7-9	TRBJ2-2	few
ASSFGEGAAQY	TRBV27	TRBJ2-5	.
ASSKGGSGRVEQY	TRBV21-1	TRBJ2-7	few
ATSIDRVGNQPQH	TRBV15	TRBJ1-5	many
ASSVAPGNEKLF	TRBV9	TRBJ1-4	few
ASSSFWDTQY	TRBV5-6	TRBJ2-3	many
ASSGSNTEAF	TRBV5-1	TRBJ1-1	many
ASSPTGTGGNTIY	TRBV3-1	TRBJ1-3	.
ASSPGLGRGRTDTQY	TRBV5-6	TRBJ2-3	.
ASSDSGLLNEQF	TRBV2	TRBJ2-1	once
ATSTGGETGELF	TRBV15	TRBJ2-2	many
ASSDGSGANVLT	TRBV12-3/TRBV12-4	TRBJ2-6	.
SAIQRESTYEQY	TRBV20-1	TRBJ2-7	few
ASSPFRGPYEQY	TRBV14	TRBJ2-7	.
ASSSQGFAGVGNIQY	TRBV12-3/TRBV12-4	TRBJ2-4	.
ASSEASGVYNEQF	TRBV2	TRBJ2-1	many
ASSQRIQGVNTEAF	TRBV3-1	TRBJ1-1	many
ASSFSRESDTQY	TRBV28	TRBJ2-3	few
ASSPDRDYLITDTQY	TRBV7-8	TRBJ2-3	many
ASSPGTSAHEQF	TRBV12-3/TRBV12-4	TRBJ2-1	many
ASSSDLYGTDTQY	TRBV4-2	TRBJ2-3	.
ASSSPGQGAYEQY	TRBV6-5	TRBJ2-7	many
SVEGYNEQF	TRBV29-1	TRBJ2-1	many
ASSLSYEYEQY	TRBV27	TRBJ2-7	.
ASSDHRNPRETQY	TRBV7-9	TRBJ2-5	many
ASIRVGEPYEQY	TRBV7-9	TRBJ2-7	few
ASSKQGPHTEAF	TRBV7-9	TRBJ1-1	.
ASSFLTDSNQPQH	TRBV5-5	TRBJ1-5	few
ASNTGRTHAVEQF	TRBV6-2/TRBV6-3	TRBJ2-1	few
ASSPYPRTGRAAGANVLT	TRBV28	TRBJ2-6	few
ASRPRTSGGRTDTQY	TRBV12-3/TRBV12-4	TRBJ2-3	.
ASSHGGWEQF	TRBV3-1	TRBJ2-1	many